What follows describes a single TCR beta chain. Its antigen remains unidentified. The data were obtained in a study of shared clonotypes between healthy human individuals. Points from the study as a whole: Some clonotypes were shared by all four sorted-subset donors, while others were not shared. The non-shared ones had lower generation probabilities than the shared ones.

The assay was run at deep level. Genomic DNA (from each subset) was split evenly across several immunoSEQ plates. Replicate sorted-subset PCRs were loaded with around 220 ng DNA, roughly 33,000 T cell genomes. The data were produced by immunoSEQ multiplex PCR, yet TCRdb's version contains in-frame clones alone and is incomplete. The profile shows hundreds of thousands of clones, roughly 95% of them singletons. CD45RO-negative CD8 cells positively selected for CCR7 made up the naive population, which excluded terminally differentiated effector memory CD45RA+ cells. CDR1 is SGHTS and CDR2 is YDEGEE in the germline V gene. CDR3 size: 10 residues. Trimming stripped 1 base from V and 5 bases from J, with 1 base between.

Material: naive CD8+ T cells sorted from blood. The chain is built from TRBV5-8 and TRBJ2-7, with D unresolved. This clonotype was sampled from a woman aged 25-40 years in good health. The CDR3 coding sequence is TGTGCCAGCAGCTTGCACGAGCAGTACTTC. This gives the protein CASSLHEQYF.